This TCR beta chain appears in the sequencing data of a study of T-cell reconstitution after alpha-beta-depleted transplantation in children. The germline CDR1 and CDR2 sequences are SGDLS and YYNGEE. The CDR3 loop spans 18 amino acids. Trimming pared 0 bases from V and 5 bases from J, leaving 22 bases between. TCRbeta library preparation incorporated unique molecular identifiers. TCRdb itself ran the PCR reads through MiXCR, one entry per CDR3 protein. The sample has approximately 270,000 distinct CDR3 sequences, 9.5% to 10% seen once. Material: PBMCs from the stem cell graft donor, obtained from the stem cell graft. This receptor was taken from a human donor who donated a stem cell graft to a child with SCID. The rearrangement links TRBV9 to TRBJ2-3; D is perhaps TRBD2 (6 bases). This CDR3 reads CASSVGLAGGPGEDTQYF. The CDR3 bases are TGTGCCAGCAGCGTAGGTTTGGCCGGCGGACCGGGGGAAGATACGCAGTATTTT. Full variable domain (missing parts from reference TRBV9 and TRBJ2-3): DSGVTQTPKHLITATGQRVTLRCSPRSGDLSVYWYQQSLDQGLQFLIQYYNGEERAKGNILERFSAQQFPDLHSELNLSSLELGDSALYFCASSVGLAGGPGEDTQYFGPGTRLTVL.